Listed below are T cell receptor beta chains from one sample, sequenced in a study of human T cells and chemical hapten exposure. TCRdb reprocessed the RACE reads via MiXCR and lists one record per CDR3 protein. This table holds under 450,000 distinct CDR3 sequences, 4.8% found once. The sample here was whole blood, taken in connection with sensitization to the hapten diphenylcyclopropenone (DPC). The receptors shown here come from a woman aged 50 to 65 with alopecia areata. Some clones in this sample may be carry-over from other donors' samples. Each CDR3 is given with its conserved first and last residue.

TRBJ1-1,TRBV29-1,CSSQVPGQGQNTEAFF
TRBJ2-1,TRBV28,CASSFPGEQFF
TRBJ2-2,TRBV12-3/TRBV12-4,CASSPPRGELFF
TRBJ2-5,TRBV3-1,CASSQGPPTQETQYF
TRBJ2-3,TRBV5-8,CASSLDRVSTDTQYF
TRBJ1-6,TRBV11-2,CASSSQRQGNSPLHF
TRBJ2-4,TRBV7-8,CASSPPRTGEGNIQYF
TRBJ1-5,TRBV24-1,CATSDLQNGRDIIGDQPQHF
TRBJ2-5,TRBV7-9,CASSFRLETQYF
TRBJ1-2,TRBV12-3/TRBV12-4,CASKLARDSGYTF
TRBJ1-1,TRBV29-1,CSIRQGSTEAFF
TRBJ2-7,TRBV21-1,CASSPPSGGSYEQYF
TRBJ2-7,TRBV7-2,CASSLDRVAVQYF
TRBJ1-5,TRBV10-3,CAISEDLGNQPQHF
TRBJ1-5,TRBV4-2,CASSQEGQSNQPQHF
TRBJ2-5,TRBV7-9,CASSSIGETQYF
TRBJ2-2,TRBV20-1,CSASPLGEAGELFF
TRBJ1-4,TRBV4-2,CASSQGGGDEKLFF
TRBJ1-1,TRBV7-6,CASSAFPGTGYTEAFF
TRBJ2-7,TRBV12-3/TRBV12-4,CASSKAAYEQYF
TRBJ1-1,TRBV30,CAWSDLGTEAFF
TRBJ2-7,TRBV9,CASSVATGGGYEQYF
TRBJ1-6,TRBV5-6,CASSFGQGTNSPLHF
TRBJ2-1,TRBV11-2,CASSPHLWTTARNRNEQFF
TRBJ2-1,TRBV2,CASSPIGDNEQFF
TRBJ2-3,TRBV5-1,CASSQAFAADRARTDTQYF
TRBJ2-7,TRBV5-1,CASSSGGWSYEQYF
TRBJ2-6,TRBV7-2,CASSLAGSMGANVLTF
TRBJ1-1,TRBV19,CASSHSSGRTEAFF
TRBJ2-7,TRBV9,CASSVGVAMLYEQYF
TRBJ1-2,TRBV6-5,CASRSPGQGPYGYTF
TRBJ1-1,TRBV3-1,CASSAPGLNTEAFF
TRBJ2-1,TRBV12-3/TRBV12-4,CASSLGAGATEQFF
TRBJ1-6,TRBV10-3,CATVLGRNSPLHF
TRBJ2-3,TRBV20-1,CSAYPGGDTQYF
TRBJ2-7,TRBV5-6,CASSDPSRDGYEQYF
TRBJ1-5,TRBV12-3/TRBV12-4,CASSLSGGTQPQHF
TRBJ2-7,TRBV28,CASSIQRLGEQYF
TRBJ2-1,TRBV5-1,CASSSTGGPYNEQFF